The entry that follows covers one T cell receptor beta chain sequence. Its antigen is not identified. This table comes from immunoSEQ multiplex PCR, and its TCRdb copy is limited to in-frame clones, with some not included. Here the sample spans about 68,000 clones, around 90% being singletons. The data derive from a study of cytomegalovirus exposure and HLA in healthy donors. CDR3 length: 14 residues. Study findings and constraints: In a later analysis, first-cohort TCR clusters were found to tend to co-occur in the roughly 120 validation repertoires. Most sequenced TCRs were rare (though some public TCRs occurred in many donors). High sensitivity and specificity were reportedly achieved when the classifier diagnosed cytomegalovirus status.

The V gene is TRBV21-1, the J gene TRBJ2-7; the table's D call, TRBD2, was not checked against the DNA. TRBV21-1 corresponds to a pseudogene. The sample taken for sequencing was PBMCs. This sequence originates from a man aged 18 to 29 in good health and CMV-seronegative. Here the CDR3 DNA reads TGTGCCAGCGCCACGCGAGGGCGCAGCCACGAGCAGTACTTC. Its protein product is CASATRGRSHEQYF.